The clone carrying this T cell receptor beta chain rates as medium-sized. V was cut by 4 bases and J by 3 bases, with 11 bases left in between. This CDR3 comprises 14 residues. The germline CDR1 and CDR2 sequences are SNHLY and FYNNEI. Time point noted: healthy volunteer bleed at 2 weeks. It was unfractionated whole blood from which total RNA was extracted. This entry belongs to a study of human T cells and chemical hapten exposure. TCRdb reprocessed the RACE reads with MiXCR, giving one entry per CDR3 protein. The sample carries about 31,000 distinct CDR3 sequences, 7% to 8.5% recorded once. The V and J genes are TRBV2 and TRBJ2-3, with D maybe TRBD1 (5 bases). This clonotype originated in a human donor in good health. Some clones in this sample may be carry-over from other donors' samples. The sample consisted of whole blood. CDR3 nucleotide sequence: TGTGCCAGCAGTGTGGGGCTGGATACAGATACGCAGTATTTT. This encodes CASSVGLDTDTQYF.